This T cell receptor beta chain was obtained from a study of blood T cell repertoires in COVID-19. Study-wide background: Specimens from acute and convalescent COVID-19 originated in the United States, Italy and Spain. T cells, B-cell-depleted T cells, or PBMCs supplied cDNA or gDNA.

Per the original data handling: Estimation of nucleated cell counts was performed using reference gene primer amplification. Data came from immunoSEQ multiplex PCR; TCRdb stores just in-frame clones and leaves some out. The D gene and trimming were derived from the DNA, and the V and J assignments and clone size from that table. Here the sample spans 94,000 or so clones, 85% to 90% being singletons. CDR1 is MDHEN and CDR2 is SYDVKM in the germline V gene. V was shortened by 1 base and J by 8 bases, with 11 bases between the two germline ends. This CDR3 is built from 14 residues. Sequencing input: peripheral blood. This sequence joins TRBV28 and TRBJ1-4; a weak D match, TRBD1 (5 bases). The source is a woman aged 70-85 years with acute or convalescent COVID-19. The DNA of the CDR3 is TGTGCCAGCAGTTTATCGCAGGGTCGGGAAAAACTGTTTTTT. Translation: CASSLSQGREKLFF.